The T cell receptor beta chain described here comes from a study of a mutant IDH1 vaccine in newly diagnosed glioma. Study background: Patients got their first vaccination 4-6 weeks after radiotherapy alone, or with temozolomide cycles.

The study, taken as a whole, reports: Vaccination induced immune responses in over 85% of patients.

CDR3 length: 17 amino acids. Germline V gene data show CDR1 as SEHNR and CDR2 as FQNEAQ (reference sequence). The trim removed 7 bases at V and 7 bases at J, leaving 18 bases unmatched. Assay: immunoSEQ multiplex PCR; the TCRdb copy retains only in-frame clones and omits some. This sample yields about 46,000 clones, of which approximately 84% are seen a single time; 4.3% belongs to the top ten. The sample holds one count of this clone. The antigen is not known. The time point is: week 47, end of study. A 20-mer mutant IDH1 peptide at 300 ug was injected subcutaneously with topical imiquimod. Administration of eight vaccinations to patients took place in weeks 1, 3, 5, 7, 11, 15, 19, 23.

The chain recombines TRBV7-9 with TRBJ2-2; 7 bases are shared with TRBD2. This receptor was taken from a woman younger than 45 with glioma. Some clones in this sample may be carry-over from other donors' samples. The starting material was PBMCs, obtained from a glioma patient whose treatment included an IDH1 peptide vaccine. CDR3 DNA sequence: TGTGCCAGCACCATCTCGGACGGTAGCGGGTATTTCGGGGAGCTGTTTTTT. Translated: CASTISDGSGYFGELFF.